This T cell receptor beta chain was identified during a study of brain metastases from non-small cell lung cancer. This clone has more than one count but fewer than ten. Its specificity is not known. Measured with immunoSEQ multiplex PCR; TCRdb has only the in-frame clones, and not every one. This table has thousands of clones, 70% to 85% appearing once. The CDR3 has 13 amino acids. Trimming took off 3 bases at V and 2 bases at J, with 7 bases between the two ends. Germline V gives CDR1 SGHTA, CDR2 FQGTGA. Study findings and constraints: Brain metastases shared most TCR repertoire with primaries, with sparse T cells. T-cell clones appeared expanded in 60% to 75% of brain metastases relative to matched primary tumors.

The chain couples TRBV7-3 to TRBJ1-1; maybe TRBD1 (5 bases). This TCR came from a donor at least 40 years old with non-small cell lung cancer. The specimen sequenced was tissue from a brain metastasis. For the CDR3, the DNA is TGTGCCAGCAGCTTTGGGACTAACACTGAAGCTTTCTTT. Translated, it gives CASSFGTNTEAFF.